A single TCR beta chain is shown here with its context. The sample belongs to a study of blood T cell repertoires in COVID-19. The wider study: The analysed material was cDNA or gDNA that came from T cells, B-cell-depleted T cells, or PBMCs.

The CDR3 spans 12 residues. In germline, CDR1 is MNHEY, CDR2 SVGAGI. J gave up 10 bases and V 6 bases, and 8 bases lay outside the gene matches. Membership in each cohort depended on participant-reported clinical history. Per the authors' pipeline: Reference gene primers were amplified, and this amplification served to estimate nucleated cell counts. Assay used: immunoSEQ multiplex PCR; TCRdb lists only in-frame clones, some missing. V, J and clone size derive from that table, while D and trimming were established from the DNA sequence. The sample yields around 250,000 clones, 82% seen once. The material sequenced was PBMCs or T cells enriched from blood (not recorded which). The chain joins TRBV6-5 to TRBJ1-1; 7 nucleotides agree with TRBD1. This sequence originates from a man aged 35 to 55 who had recovered from COVID-19. CDR3 in amino acids: CASRTPGQRAFF. CDR3 in DNA: TGTGCCAGCAGGACCCCGGGACAGAGAGCTTTCTTT.